A single T cell receptor (beta chain) is shown here with its context. Its antigen has not been determined. No quality values exist for individual bases; no much larger clone is one base distant. For CDR1 and CDR2, the germline V gene lists SGHTA and FQGTGA. V lost 0 bases and J lost 6 bases, and the count of bases not matched to a germline gene is 0. Counted from cysteine to phenylalanine, this CDR3 has 13 amino acids. Only CDR3 DNA remains: 39 bases, in frame from the first base. This specimen belongs to a study of T cell changes during pregnancy in multiple sclerosis (dated by TCRdb to the late 2010s). The study in broad terms: The study examined how the T cell repertoire changed over the course of pregnancy in women with multiple sclerosis.

Library method: the immunoSEQ multiplex PCR assay. Here the immuneACCESS table is served through TCRdb, limited to in-frame sequences with V and J called. Missing clones are a known gap in these copies; in checked studies unresolved V genes cover under half, and the rest lacks a known reason. The sample records about 77,000 clones, about nine tenths of which are singletons. 1.9% of the sample comes from the top ten. This clonotype originated in a female donor with multiple sclerosis, enrolled in a pregnancy study. The source was peripheral blood, collected before pregnancy. The V and J genes are TRBV7-3 and TRBJ2-3; the central 7 bases match TRBD2. The CDR3 protein is CASSLTRGDTQYF. The nucleotide sequence is TGTGCCAGCAGCTTAACGCGGGGGGATACGCAGTATTTT.